The clone carrying this TCR beta chain has a handful of counts. Antigen: not known. Expressed TCRB transcripts were sequenced after all isolated RNA was converted to cDNA. Samples of naive, central memory and regulatory T cells yielded a mean of about 3.57 million reads. Assay used: immunoSEQ multiplex PCR; TCRdb lists only in-frame clones, some missing. This sample has tens of thousands of clones, with roughly two fifths found just once. Germline CDR1 reads SGHVS; CDR2 reads FQNEAQ. This CDR3 comprises 15 residues. V shed 6 bases and J 4 bases; nucleotides not matched to a gene: 9. The entry originates in a study of beta chain features in type 1 diabetes. Broader study findings: Compared to healthy donors, patients appeared to have naive, central memory and Treg TCRB repertoires that were more alike. Among all four CD4+ subsets, Type 1 diabetes patients had TCRB CDR3s that were moderately but significantly shorter.

Each donor gave one heparinised blood draw averaging about 110 mL. Sequencing was performed on Tregs from blood. The sequence derives from a man aged 30 to 45 with type 1 diabetes. This chain links TRBV7-8 with TRBJ2-1, with 7 bases matching TRBD2. This chain's CDR3 is CASSLRLAAYNEQFF. In DNA, the CDR3 is TGTGCCAGCAGTCTTAGACTAGCAGCTTACAATGAGCAGTTCTTC.